This T cell receptor (beta chain) was sequenced for a study of cytomegalovirus exposure and HLA in healthy donors. Use of 60 Vbeta and 13 Jbeta primers characterized the PCR. Libraries were prepared by immunoSEQ multiplex PCR; TCRdb keeps only in-frame clonotypes and omits some of them. Among roughly 120,000 clones, 82% were seen once, and the ten largest hold around 2.5%. Germline CDR1 is MRHNA and CDR2 is SNTAGT. Trimming pared 6 bases from V and 8 bases from J, leaving 17 bases between. This CDR3 contains 14 residues. This chain links TRBV6-4 with TRBJ1-5; D perhaps matches TRBD1 (6 bases). This clonotype was sampled from a woman between 18 and 30 years old in good health and CMV-seronegative. Sequenced material: PBMCs. The CDR3 region is CASSPTGSGEPQHF. As DNA, the CDR3 is TGTGCCAGCAGCCCCACAGGGTCGGGTGAGCCCCAGCATTTT.